The 30 T cell receptor beta chains in this list originate from one sample, sequenced in a study of T cells in Graves' hyperthyroidism and ophthalmopathy. TCR beta CDR3 region amplification was performed from RNA transcripts. A first-round RT-PCR of the TCR CDR3 used the HTBI primer set. Using its own MiXCR run on the multiplex PCR reads, TCRdb lists one record per CDR3 protein. The profile shows around 600,000 distinct CDR3 sequences, roughly 15% of them singletons. Sequenced sample: blood. These receptors were obtained from a woman aged 50 to 60 with Graves' ophthalmopathy.

This clonotype occurred many times. The V gene is TRBV18, the J gene TRBJ2-7; perhaps TRBD1 as D (6 bases). V lost 5 bases, J lost 1 base, and 12 bases lay in between. This CDR3 is built from 14 residues. Per the germline V gene, CDR1 is KGHSH and CDR2 is LQKENI. The DNA of the CDR3 is TGTGCCAGCTCAACCCAACAGGGATCCTACGAGCAGTACTTC. Translated: CASSTQQGSYEQYF.

This clonotype occurred many times. A much larger clone lies a single base off, so this may be a read error. The gene calls are TRBV12-3 or TRBV12-4 and TRBJ2-5, with no clear D. CDR3 size: 13 residues. V was cut by 2 bases and J by 3 bases, with 7 bases left in between. CDR3 sequence (DNA): TGTGCCAGCAGTTTACGTGAGGAAGAGACCCAGTACTTC. This gives the protein CASSLREEETQYF.

This sequence joins TRBV24-1 and TRBJ2-1; tentative D call: TRBD2 (6 bases). The CDR3 contains 15 residues. The V and J ends lost 3 bases and 9 bases respectively, with 17 bases between them. CDR1 is KGHDR and CDR2 is SFDVKD in the germline V gene. In DNA form, the CDR3 reads TGTGCCACCAGTGATGGCGGGGACCTACTGATTGAGCAGTTCTTC. This codes for CATSDGGDLLIEQFF.

This chain uses TRBV12-3 or TRBV12-4 with TRBJ1-1, with TRBD1 matching over 9 bases. V was pared by 5 bases and J by 4 bases, with 8 bases of the junction left unmatched. CDR3 length: 15 residues. This CDR3 is CASSPGTGLGTEAFF. In nucleotides, the CDR3 is TGTGCCAGCAGTCCCGGGACAGGGTTGGGCACTGAAGCTTTCTTT.

This clonotype showed up many times. This chain uses TRBV29-1 with TRBJ2-1; the match to TRBD2 covers 15 bases. The CDR3 runs to 15 residues. J lost 9 bases, V lost 4 bases, and 7 bases had no gene match. Germline values: CDR1 SQVTM, CDR2 ANQGSEA. CDR3 sequence reads: CSVVRTSGRAVEQFF. CDR3 bases: TGCAGCGTTGTTAGGACTAGCGGGAGGGCCGTTGAGCAGTTCTTC.

There are many counts of this clonotype. The chain carries TRBV3-1 and TRBJ1-5; 7 bases are shared with TRBD1. CDR3 length: 17 residues. Germline V gene lookup returns CDR1 LGHDT and CDR2 YNNKEL (reference sequence). After removal of 1 base from V and 0 bases from J, the junction contained 6 bases not matched to a gene. This chain's CDR3 is CASSQGQGGYSNQPQHF. The CDR3 coding sequence is TGTGCCAGCAGCCAAGGTCAGGGGGGTTATAGCAATCAGCCCCAGCATTTT.

The rearrangement links TRBV7-2 to TRBJ2-1; D is ambiguous. The germline gives CDR1 SGHTA, CDR2 FQGNSA. The CDR3 spans 13 residues. V gave up 6 bases and J gave up 8 bases, with 14 bases separating them. The CDR3 region is CASRSPPAYEQFF. In DNA form, the CDR3 reads TGTGCCAGCAGGTCCCCCCCGGCTTATGAGCAGTTCTTC.

This clonotype was recorded at least ten times. CDR3 region: CASIPGGPNQPQHF. The DNA of the CDR3 is TGTGCCAGCATTCCAGGGGGCCCGAATCAGCCCCAGCATTTT. V usage is TRBV28 and J usage is TRBJ1-5; TRBD1 aligns across 8 bases. Germline V gene sequence: CDR1 MDHEN, CDR2 SYDVKM. The ends lost 7 bases at V and 4 bases at J; junction bases unmatched: 6. This CDR3 is 14 amino acids long.

At least ten counts were recorded for this clonotype. The CDR3 reads CASSSTVSSTDTQYF. The DNA for the CDR3 is TGTGCCAGCAGTTCGACCGTCTCTAGCACAGATACGCAGTATTTT. This chain links TRBV12-3 or TRBV12-4 with TRBJ2-3; D gene unclear. The length of the CDR3 is 15 residues. Trimming pared 4 bases from V and 0 bases from J, leaving 11 bases between.

Note on this clonotype: Possible read error: a much larger clone is one base away. The V gene is TRBV28, the J gene TRBJ1-5; no firm D call. V lost 10 bases to trimming and J lost 4 bases, with 11 bases between them. The CDR3 spans 12 residues. From germline, CDR1 is MDHEN and CDR2 SYDVKM. The CDR3 coding sequence is TGTGCCACCTCTGGGTGGAATCAGCCCCAGCATTTT. Translating gives CATSGWNQPQHF. The full variable domain, with the rest looked up from reference TRBV28 and TRBJ1-5, is DVKVTQSSRYLVKRTGEKVFLECVQDMDHENMFWYRQDPGLGLRLIYFSYDVKMKEKGDIPEGYSVSREKKERFSLILESASTNQTSMYLCATSGWNQPQHFGDGTRLSIL.

On this clonotype itself: This may be a read error, as it is one base from a much larger clone. J is TRBJ1-3 and V is TRBV28, with TRBD1 identical over 10 bases. Germline V lookup: CDR1 MDHEN, CDR2 SYDVKM. Germline trimming cut 9 bases from V and 5 bases from J; bases unmatched to any gene: 10. The CDR3 is 15 residues long. CDR3 sequence reads: CASSRDRGARNTIYF. The CDR3 bases are TGTGCCAGTAGCCGGGACAGGGGCGCTAGAAACACCATATATTTT.

The chain links TRBV9 to TRBJ2-7; D gene ambiguous. With 0 bases removed from V and 7 bases from J, the gap between germline ends came to 20 bases. This CDR3 region has 16 residues. Germline V CDR1 and CDR2: SGDLS, YYNGEE. The DNA for the CDR3 is TGTGCCAGCAGCGTAGGGGTTGGGCCCCTTTCCCGGGAGCAGTACTTC. Its translation is CASSVGVGPLSREQYF.

This clonotype was counted at least ten times. J is TRBJ2-3 and V is TRBV7-9, with D possibly matching TRBD2 (7 bases). Germline CDR1 is SEHNR and CDR2 is FQNEAQ (reference sequence). The CDR3 loop spans 15 amino acids. Trimming removed 8 bases at V and 3 bases at J, with 18 bases between. Here the CDR3 DNA reads TGTGCCAGCTTTAGGGGGAGGGCCACGACAGATACGCAGTATTTT. Residues: CASFRGRATTDTQYF.

In this sample, this clonotype turned up many times. This chain joins TRBV11-1 and TRBJ2-5; the D gene is possibly TRBD2 (5 bases). Germline assignment: CDR1 SGHAT and CDR2 FQDESV (reference sequence). CDR3 length equals 16 residues. Deletions cut 0 bases from V and 3 bases from J, with 14 bases between. The CDR3 spells CASSLALNWGEETQYF. DNA for the CDR3: TGTGCCAGCAGCTTAGCGCTAAATTGGGGAGAAGAGACCCAGTACTTC.

This clonotype has a count of ten or more. The chain carries TRBV4-1 and TRBJ1-1; no clear D gene. V was shortened by 3 bases and J by 2 bases, with 10 bases between the two germline ends. CDR1 is MGHRA, CDR2 YSYEKL, per germline. The CDR3 spans 14 residues. The CDR3 bases are TGCGCCAGCAGCCACCCAAGGTCTAACACTGAAGCTTTCTTT. Protein: CASSHPRSNTEAFF.

This clonotype was detected ten times or more. The genes are TRBV2 and TRBJ1-3; no clear D. V lost 7 bases and J 0 bases, leaving 4 bases between the germline ends. Germline assignment: CDR1 SNHLY and CDR2 FYNNEI. There are 12 residues in the CDR3. The CDR3 is CASTPSGNTIYF. The CDR3 nucleotides are TGTGCCAGCACTCCCTCTGGAAACACCATATATTTT.

This sequence joins TRBV7-2 and TRBJ2-5; 8 bases map to TRBD2. Germline-derived CDR1 and CDR2 are SGHTA and FQGNSA. The CDR3 runs to 15 residues. The V gene end was trimmed by 1 base and the J gene end by 5 bases; junction bases not matched to a gene: 6. CDR3 sequence (DNA): TGTGCCAGCAGCTTAGTTCATGGCGGGAGGGAGACCCAGTACTTC. Translation gives CASSLVHGGRETQYF.

As to this clonotype: At one end, the junction sequence differs from germline, possibly due to a read error. The genes are TRBV19 and TRBJ1-1; the D is unclear. The CDR3 has 14 residues. Germline V gene sequence: CDR1 LNHDA, CDR2 SQIVND (reference sequence). Here the CDR3 DNA reads TGTGCCAGTAGTATCATGAAGGTTCCCTTTCAGTGGATCTTT. Translated, it gives CASSIMKVPFQWIF.

The rearrangement uses TRBV14 and TRBJ2-1, with D unresolved. The CDR3 length is 11 residues. Germline lookup yields CDR1 SGHDN and CDR2 FVKESK. Trimming left V 1 base short and J 8 bases short, with 3 bases between. The CDR3 DNA follows: TGTGCCAGCAGCCAAGGGTATGAGCAGTTCTTC. Translating gives CASSQGYEQFF.

This clonotype was recorded many times. V and J are TRBV30 and TRBJ2-7; D might be TRBD2 (6 bases). CDR1 is GTSNPN and CDR2 is SVGIG in the germline V gene (reference sequence). The CDR3 spans 13 residues. The V and J ends lost 8 bases and 3 bases respectively, with 17 bases between them. The CDR3 nucleotides read TGTGCCGGTCGACGGGACTCCTACTACGAGCAGTACTTC. It is translated as CAGRRDSYYEQYF.

In this sample, this clonotype turned up many times. The CDR3 here is CASSFFQRSYNEQFF. DNA of the CDR3: TGCGCCAGCAGCTTTTTCCAGCGGTCCTACAATGAGCAGTTCTTC. The chain links TRBV5-1 to TRBJ2-1; tentative D call: TRBD2 (5 bases). The germline CDR1 and CDR2 sequences are SGHRS and YFSETQ. The CDR3 is made up of 15 amino acids. V was shortened by 2 bases and J by 1 base, with 10 bases between the two germline ends.

Ten or more counts support this clonotype. This chain joins TRBV2 and TRBJ2-7; 9 nucleotides line up with TRBD1. V lost 5 bases, J lost 2 bases, and 7 bases stayed unmatched. Germline V gene data show CDR1 as SNHLY and CDR2 as FYNNEI. The CDR3 length is 15 residues. The CDR3 DNA reads as TGTGCCAGCAGTTACGGACAGGGGCACCCCTACGAGCAGTACTTC. Amino acid sequence: CASSYGQGHPYEQYF.

In its sample, this clonotype was seen a few times. This sequence joins TRBV5-1 and TRBJ2-5, with 12 nucleotides matching TRBD2. The CDR3 consists of 16 residues. Trimming at V came to 4 bases and at J to 0 bases, leaving 4 bases not matched to a gene. CDR1 and CDR2 from the germline V gene are SGHRS and YFSETQ. The CDR3 region is CASSRGTSGYQETQYF. CDR3 nucleotide sequence: TGCGCCAGCAGCAGAGGGACTAGCGGGTACCAAGAGACCCAGTACTTC.

This clonotype was seen many times. This chain links TRBV2 with TRBJ1-1, with D tentatively TRBD1 (6 bases). CDR3 length: 11 amino acids. Germline V gives CDR1 SNHLY, CDR2 FYNNEI. The ends were cut back, 5 bases at V and 9 bases at J, with 10 bases in the middle. The CDR3 bases are TGTGCCAGCAGTCCACAGGGAAAAGCTTTCTTT. Encoded protein: CASSPQGKAFF. The complete variable domain, with remaining parts taken from reference TRBV2 and TRBJ1-1, reads EPEVTQTPSHQVTQMGQEVILRCVPISNHLYFYWYRQILGQKVEFLVSFYNNEISEKSEIFDDQFSVERPDGSNFTLKIRSTKLEDSAMYFCASSPQGKAFFGQGTRLTVV.

This clonotype appeared a few times. The chain employs TRBV7-9 and TRBJ1-2; weak D call: TRBD1 (5 bases). The CDR3 spans 13 residues. Germline lookup yields CDR1 SEHNR and CDR2 FQNEAQ (reference sequence). Deletions cut 8 bases from V and 5 bases from J, with 15 bases between. The CDR3 region has the DNA TGTGCCAGCTTAGACAGCAGATTATATGGCTACACCTTC. Translated, it gives CASLDSRLYGYTF.

The chain combines TRBV10-3 with TRBJ2-1, with 9 bases lining up with TRBD2. The CDR3 is made up of 13 amino acids. V dropped 4 bases and J dropped 5; count of bases not matched to a gene: 0. Germline-derived CDR1 and CDR2 are ENHRY and SYGVKD. CDR3 amino acids: CAISVAGDNEQFF. The CDR3 nucleotides read TGTGCCATCAGTGTAGCGGGAGACAATGAGCAGTTCTTC.

The V call is TRBV6-5, the J call TRBJ1-4; D is uncertain. CDR3 length: 15 residues. In germline, CDR1 is MNHEY, CDR2 SVGAGI. V was pared by 0 bases and J by 8 bases, with 13 bases between. CDR3 in amino acids: CASSYSLGRREKLFF. CDR3 in DNA: TGTGCCAGCAGTTACTCGCTGGGTCGGAGAGAAAAACTGTTTTTT.

The chain employs TRBV6-2 or TRBV6-3 and TRBJ1-5, with D perhaps TRBD1 (5 bases). The CDR3 is made up of 13 amino acids. Germline values: CDR1 MNHEY, CDR2 SVGEGT. The ends were cut back, 2 bases at V and 6 bases at J, with 8 bases in the middle. The CDR3 nucleotides are TGTGCCAGCAGTTACATGGGGGTTCAGCCCCAGCATTTT. Its translation: CASSYMGVQPQHF.

This clonotype has ten or more counts. The J gene is TRBJ2-3, the V gene TRBV12-3 or TRBV12-4; D is unclear. Trimming pared 3 bases from V and 0 bases from J, leaving 16 bases between. CDR3 length: 17 amino acids. The CDR3 spells CASSFGFGSRSTDTQYF. The DNA of the CDR3 is TGTGCCAGCAGTTTCGGGTTTGGCTCGCGAAGCACAGATACGCAGTATTTT.

At least ten counts were recorded for this clonotype. The gene calls are TRBV12-3 or TRBV12-4 and TRBJ2-7; 9 bases line up with TRBD1. The junction had 2 bases not matched to a gene; V was cut back by 3 bases and J by 2 bases. The CDR3 sequence is 14 residues long. The CDR3: CASSFRDRAYEQYF. DNA for the CDR3: TGTGCCAGCAGTTTCCGGGACAGGGCCTACGAGCAGTACTTC.